A single sample gave rise to the 27 T cell receptor beta chains below, sequenced in a study of graft-versus-host responses after intestinal transplantation. Clones were sequenced by immunoSEQ multiplex PCR, and TCRdb holds only the in-frame ones, with some missing. The sample shows about 70,000 clones, 84% of them seen only once. These receptors' targets are unknown. Here the sequenced sample was unstimulated CD4+ T cells sorted from spleen or lymph node cells, taken before transplant. The receptor set was obtained from a human donor who was the organ donor for an intestinal transplant.

The rearrangement links TRBV29-1 to TRBJ1-2; TRBD1 aligns across 10 bases. Germline CDR1 and CDR2: SQVTM and ANQGSEA. The trim removed 6 bases at V and 3 bases at J, leaving 4 bases unmatched. This CDR3 has 13 amino acids. CDR3 DNA: TGCAGCGTCGGGACAGGGGACTACTATGGCTACACCTTC. Protein: CSVGTGDYYGYTF.

V gene TRBV7-2 combines with J gene TRBJ2-7, with 10 bases aligning to TRBD2. The germline V gene has CDR1 SGHTA and CDR2 FQGNSA. The V and J ends lost 2 bases and 2 bases, in that order; junction bases with no gene match: 0. The length of the CDR3 is 14 residues. CDR3 region: CASSLTSGAYEQYV. CDR3 in DNA: TGTGCCAGCAGCTTAACTAGCGGGGCCTACGAGCAGTACGTC.

The J gene is TRBJ2-7, the V gene TRBV12-2; TRBD1, the table's D call, lacks a check against the DNA. TRBV12-2 represents a pseudogene. The CDR3 covers 11 residues. CDR3 residues: CAPGHKDEQYV. The CDR3 DNA is TGTGCCCCCGGACATAAGGACGAGCAGTACGTC.

CDR3 sequence: CASSNDPTGLGLAGANVLTF. The CDR3, as DNA: TGCGCCAGCAGCAACGACCCTACAGGGTTGGGATTGGCTGGGGCCAACGTCCTGACTTTC. The V gene is TRBV5-1, the J gene TRBJ2-6; maybe TRBD1 (6 bases). With 4 bases removed from V and 2 bases from J, the gap between germline ends came to 25 bases. The CDR3 spans 20 residues. Germline lookup yields CDR1 SGHRS and CDR2 YFSETQ.

This clone was picked up one time. CDR3 protein: CAWSDTGTGSGELFF. CDR3 DNA sequence: TGTGCCTGGAGTGACACCGGGACAGGATCCGGGGAGCTGTTTTTT. This chain links TRBV30 with TRBJ2-2; 8 nucleotides match TRBD1. Trimming cost V 1 base and J 6 bases; bases outside gene matches: 7. CDR1 and CDR2 (germline): GTSNPN, SVGIG (reference sequence). This CDR3 region has 15 residues.

The chain combines TRBV5-4 with TRBJ1-4; 9 positions match TRBD1. The CDR3 sequence is 15 residues long. Germline V gene lookup returns CDR1 SGHNT and CDR2 YYREEE (reference sequence). V was clipped by 3 bases and J by 12 bases; unmatched bases: 12. The CDR3 DNA is TGTGCCAGCAGCTCTACCAGGGACAGGGCTCGGGAACTGTTTTTT. Translation gives CASSSTRDRARELFF.

The chain combines TRBV19 with TRBJ2-1, with 12 bases that match TRBD2. Germline CDR1 and CDR2: LNHDA and SQIVND (reference sequence). This CDR3 is 14 amino acids long. J lost 7 bases, V lost 9 bases, and 7 bases had no gene match. CDR3 sequence: CASRGLAGTNEQFF. The CDR3 DNA reads TGTGCCAGCCGCGGACTAGCGGGGACTAATGAGCAGTTCTTC.

The rearrangement joins TRBV7-2 to TRBJ2-7; 11 bases line up with TRBD1. CDR1 is SGHTA, CDR2 FQGNSA, per germline. This CDR3 has 15 amino acids. CDR3 bases: TGTGCCAGCAGTTCCGGGACAGGGGGGATCTACGAGCGGTACGTC. Translating it yields CASSSGTGGIYERYV.

V usage is TRBV28 and J usage is TRBJ2-7, with D perhaps matching TRBD1 (5 bases). The CDR3 covers 14 residues. Deletions cut 4 bases from V and 3 bases from J, with 13 bases between. Per germline, CDR1 MDHEN and CDR2 SYDVKM. The CDR3 region has the DNA TGTGCCAGCAGTTCGCTGACAGCTCTCTACGAGCAGTACGTC. This translates into CASSSLTALYEQYV.

Turning to this clone: At one end the junction does not follow the germline gene, possibly because of a read error. V and J are TRBV7-2 and TRBJ2-1, with 12 bases lining up with TRBD2. CDR1 and CDR2 (germline): SGHTA, FQGNSA. The CDR3 is 17 amino acids. The CDR3 here is CASSLGLAGGNYNEQFF. The CDR3 bases are TGTGCCAGCAGTTTAGGCCTAGCGGGGGGGAATTACAATGAGCAGTTCTTC.

In its sample, this clone was seen once. This chain connects TRBV4-2 to TRBJ2-5, with 9 bases lining up with TRBD2. The V and J ends lost 5 bases and 2 bases, in that order; junction bases with no gene match: 3. The CDR3 extends over 14 amino acids. CDR1 is LGHNA and CDR2 is YNFKEQ in the germline V gene. The CDR3 sequence: CASSSSGEQETQYF. The CDR3 DNA sequence: TGTGCCAGCAGCTCTAGCGGGGAACAAGAGACCCAGTACTTC.

The chain employs TRBV7-8 and TRBJ2-5, with D possibly TRBD1 on 6 matching bases. Germline loops: CDR1 SGHVS, CDR2 FQNEAQ. Deletions cut 9 bases from V and 3 bases from J, with 14 bases between. The CDR3 runs 13 residues. CDR3 region: CASALDRKETQYF. DNA of the CDR3: TGTGCCAGTGCCTTGGACAGAAAAGAGACCCAGTACTTC.

The chain couples TRBV5-1 to TRBJ1-4, with D tentatively TRBD1 (5 bases). Between the trimmed V and J ends, which lost 0 bases and 0 bases, there was a span of 6 bases. Per the germline V gene, CDR1 is SGHRS and CDR2 is YFSETQ. CDR3 length: 15 residues. The CDR3 is CASSLEGATNEKLFF. The CDR3 nucleotides are TGCGCCAGCAGCTTGGAAGGGGCAACTAATGAAAAACTGTTTTTT.

V is TRBV28 and J is TRBJ2-1, with 7 bases that match TRBD2. V trimming: 7 bases; J trimming: 4 bases; junction bases outside the gene matches: 10. CDR1 is MDHEN and CDR2 is SYDVKM in the germline V gene. CDR3 size: 15 residues. This CDR3 reads CASTVGDGRYNEQFF. The DNA of the CDR3 is TGTGCCAGCACGGTGGGGGACGGGAGGTACAATGAGCAGTTCTTC.

The chain couples TRBV28 to TRBJ1-3, with TRBD1 matching over 10 bases. V dropped 8 bases and J dropped 2; count of bases not matched to a gene: 3. Germline loops: CDR1 MDHEN, CDR2 SYDVKM. The CDR3 is made up of 14 amino acids. CDR3 region: CASGQGGAGNTIYF. For the CDR3, the DNA is TGTGCCAGCGGACAGGGGGGTGCTGGAAACACCATATATTTT.

V usage is TRBV28 and J usage is TRBJ1-2, with 8 bases matching TRBD1. CDR3 length: 16 residues. V gave up 2 bases and J gave up 4 bases; unmatched junction bases: 9. The germline CDR1 and CDR2 sequences are MDHEN and SYDVKM. Here the CDR3 reads CASSLNRGTMSYGYTF. CDR3 sequence (DNA): TGTGCCAGCAGTTTAAACAGGGGGACAATGTCCTATGGCTACACCTTC.

J is TRBJ2-1 and V is TRBV19; D uncertain. In germline, CDR1 is LNHDA, CDR2 SQIVND (reference sequence). Trimming shortened V by 3 bases and J by 0 bases, and 6 bases separated the two germline ends. The CDR3 totals 14 residues. CDR3 residues: CASSMVSSYNEQFF. CDR3 DNA sequence: TGTGCCAGTAGTATGGTTAGCTCCTACAATGAGCAGTTCTTC.

V usage is TRBV4-2 and J usage is TRBJ2-2; D not resolved. Trimming removed 0 bases from V and 8 bases from J, with 10 bases in between. Germline V gene sequence: CDR1 LGHNA, CDR2 YNFKEQ. The CDR3 covers 14 residues. CDR3 coding DNA: TGTGCCAGCAGCCAAGAGAAAAGCGTAGGGGAGCTGTTTTTT. Residues: CASSQEKSVGELFF.

This clone was counted a few times. The CDR3 nucleotides are TGTGCCAGCAGCTTCTCAGGGGGCAATTCACCCCTCCACTTT. It translates to CASSFSGGNSPLHF. This sequence joins TRBV7-2 and TRBJ1-6; 8 bases line up with TRBD1. Germline loops: CDR1 SGHTA, CDR2 FQGNSA. The V and J ends lost 3 bases and 7 bases, in that order; junction bases with no gene match: 2. The CDR3 is 14 amino acids.

The chain recombines TRBV5-1 with TRBJ2-7; TRBD1 aligns across 9 bases. CDR3 length: 15 amino acids. After removal of 4 bases from V and 6 bases from J, the junction contained 11 bases not matched to a gene. Germline loops: CDR1 SGHRS, CDR2 YFSETQ. CDR3 sequence: CASSPDRGGLGEQYV. CDR3 sequence (DNA): TGCGCCAGCAGCCCGGACAGGGGAGGCCTGGGCGAGCAGTACGTC.

In DNA form, the CDR3 reads TGTGCCAGCCGGGCTGGAAACACCATATATTTT. It encodes CASRAGNTIYF. This sequence joins TRBV6-1 and TRBJ1-3; no reliable D call. Per germline, CDR1 MNHNS and CDR2 SASEGT. V was shortened by 8 bases and J by 2 bases, with 4 bases between the two germline ends. This CDR3 is built from 11 residues.

This clone appeared a single time. J is TRBJ1-1 and V is TRBV2; D unresolved. The length of the CDR3 is 11 residues. CDR1 and CDR2 (germline): SNHLY, FYNNEI. Trimming stripped 6 bases from V and 7 bases from J, with 9 bases between. DNA for the CDR3: TGTGCCAGCAGGATGTCTATTGAAGCTTTCTTT. It codes for CASRMSIEAFF.

V gene TRBV11-2 combines with J gene TRBJ2-3; D may be TRBD1 (5 bases). CDR3 length: 15 amino acids. Trimming left V 2 bases short and J 3 bases short, with 12 bases between. Germline V gene sequence: CDR1 SGHAT, CDR2 FQNNGV. CDR3 region: CASSLKGLATDTQYF. The DNA of the CDR3 is TGTGCCAGCAGCTTAAAGGGGCTTGCTACAGATACGCAGTATTTT.

This sequence joins TRBV13 and TRBJ2-1, with 8 bases matching TRBD2. Germline lookup yields CDR1 PRHDT and CDR2 FYEKMQ (reference sequence). The CDR3 spans 17 residues. Losses at the gene ends were 5 bases for V and 7 bases for J; bases not matched to a gene: 16. The CDR3 DNA reads TGTGCCAGCAGCCGCCGGGACGCCCGGGGGGGGTGGAATGAGCAGTTCTTC. Translation: CASSRRDARGGWNEQFF.

The CDR3 DNA is TGTGCCAGCAGTTTCGAGTTCGGGGTCCCAGAGACCCAGTACTTC. It translates to CASSFEFGVPETQYF. The rearrangement uses TRBV27 and TRBJ2-5; a weak D match, TRBD2 (5 bases). There are 15 residues in the CDR3. Germline V gene data show CDR1 as MNHEY and CDR2 as SMNVEV (reference sequence). Deletions cut 3 bases from V and 4 bases from J, with 15 bases between.

The rearrangement uses TRBV6-1 and TRBJ1-1; D is perhaps TRBD1 (5 bases). Germline CDR1 MNHNS, CDR2 SASEGT. V was clipped by 8 bases and J by 3 bases, with 16 bases between them. This CDR3 contains 14 residues. The chain's CDR3 is CASGGGGSDTEAFF. Here the CDR3 DNA reads TGTGCCAGCGGTGGGGGGGGGAGCGACACTGAAGCTTTCTTT.

The J gene is TRBJ1-1, the V gene TRBV5-1; 11 bases line up with TRBD1. Per germline, CDR1 SGHRS and CDR2 YFSETQ. The CDR3 runs to 14 residues. The J segment lost 6 bases and the V segment lost 4 bases, leaving 5 bases of the junction unmatched. CDR3 residues: CASSTGQGVAEAFF. CDR3 bases: TGCGCCAGCAGCACGGGACAGGGGGTCGCTGAAGCTTTCTTT.